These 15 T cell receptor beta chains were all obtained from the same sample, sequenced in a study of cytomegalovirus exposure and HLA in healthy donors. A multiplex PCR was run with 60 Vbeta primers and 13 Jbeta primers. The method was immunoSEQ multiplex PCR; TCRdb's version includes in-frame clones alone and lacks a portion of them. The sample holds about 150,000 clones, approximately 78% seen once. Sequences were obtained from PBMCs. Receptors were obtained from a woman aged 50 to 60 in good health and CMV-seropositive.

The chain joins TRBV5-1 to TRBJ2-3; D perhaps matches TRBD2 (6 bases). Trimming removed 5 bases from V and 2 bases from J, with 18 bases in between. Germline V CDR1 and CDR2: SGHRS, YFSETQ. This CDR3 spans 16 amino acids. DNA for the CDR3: TGCGCCAGCAGACGCGGGGTAGCGGACCCCACAGATACGCAGTATTTT. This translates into CASRRGVADPTDTQYF. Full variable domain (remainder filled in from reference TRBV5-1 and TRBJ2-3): KAGVTQTPRYLIKTRGQQVTLSCSPISGHRSVSWYQQTPGQGLQFLFEYFSETQRNKGNFPGRFSGRQFSNSRSEMNVSTLELGDSALYLCASRRGVADPTDTQYFGPGTRLTVL.

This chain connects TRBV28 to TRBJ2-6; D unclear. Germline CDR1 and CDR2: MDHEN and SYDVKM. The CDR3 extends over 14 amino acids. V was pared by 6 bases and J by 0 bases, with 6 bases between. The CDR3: CASRVSSGANVLTF. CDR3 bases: TGTGCCAGCAGGGTTAGCTCTGGGGCCAACGTCCTGACTTTC.

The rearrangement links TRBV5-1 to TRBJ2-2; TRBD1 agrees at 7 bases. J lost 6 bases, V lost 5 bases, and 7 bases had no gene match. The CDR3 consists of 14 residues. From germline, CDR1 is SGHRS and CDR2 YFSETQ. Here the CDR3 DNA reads TGCGCCAGCAGTGGCACAGGGGTCCCCGGGGAGCTGTTTTTT. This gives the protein CASSGTGVPGELFF.

CDR3 nucleotide sequence: TGTGCCAGTAGTTCGACCCCCAGGGTCGAGCAGTACTTC. This translates into CASSSTPRVEQYF. The chain joins TRBV19 to TRBJ2-7, with a weak D call TRBD1 (5 bases). CDR3 length: 13 residues. V lost 5 bases to trimming and J lost 6 bases, with 14 bases between them. Germline-derived CDR1 and CDR2 are LNHDA and SQIVND (reference sequence).

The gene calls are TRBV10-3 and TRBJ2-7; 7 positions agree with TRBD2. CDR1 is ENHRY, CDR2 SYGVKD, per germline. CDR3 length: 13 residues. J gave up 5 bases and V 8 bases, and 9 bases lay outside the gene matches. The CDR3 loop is CAIGLGVPNEQYF. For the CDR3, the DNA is TGTGCCATCGGACTAGGGGTACCTAACGAGCAGTACTTC.

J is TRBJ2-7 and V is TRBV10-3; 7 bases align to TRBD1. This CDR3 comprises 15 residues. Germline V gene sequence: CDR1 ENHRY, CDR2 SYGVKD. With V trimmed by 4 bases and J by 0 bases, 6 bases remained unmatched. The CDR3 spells CAISGETGSSYEQYF. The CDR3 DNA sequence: TGTGCCATCAGTGGTGAGACAGGGAGCTCCTACGAGCAGTACTTC.

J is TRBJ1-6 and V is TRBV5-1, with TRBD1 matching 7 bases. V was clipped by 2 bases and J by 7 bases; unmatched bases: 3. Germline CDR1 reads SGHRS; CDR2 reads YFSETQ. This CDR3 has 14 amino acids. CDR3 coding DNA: TGCGCCAGCAGCTTCAGGGGGTTGAATTCACCCCTCCACTTT. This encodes CASSFRGLNSPLHF. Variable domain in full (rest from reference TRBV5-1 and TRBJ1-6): KAGVTQTPRYLIKTRGQQVTLSCSPISGHRSVSWYQQTPGQGLQFLFEYFSETQRNKGNFPGRFSGRQFSNSRSEMNVSTLELGDSALYLCASSFRGLNSPLHFGNGTRLTVT.

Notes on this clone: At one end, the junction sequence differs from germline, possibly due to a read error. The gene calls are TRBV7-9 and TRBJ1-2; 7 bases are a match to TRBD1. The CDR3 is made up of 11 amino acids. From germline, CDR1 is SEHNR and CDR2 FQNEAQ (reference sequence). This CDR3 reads CASSRETGTIF. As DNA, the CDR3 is TGTGCCAGCAGCCGAGAGACAGGGACCATCTTC.

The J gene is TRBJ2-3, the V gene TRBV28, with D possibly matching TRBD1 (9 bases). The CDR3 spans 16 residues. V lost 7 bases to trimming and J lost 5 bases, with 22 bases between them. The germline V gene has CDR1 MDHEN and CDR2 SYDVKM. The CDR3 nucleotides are TGTGCCAGCACTGGCGGGGGGACAGGGATTGGAGATACGCAGTATTTT. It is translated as CASTGGGTGIGDTQYF.

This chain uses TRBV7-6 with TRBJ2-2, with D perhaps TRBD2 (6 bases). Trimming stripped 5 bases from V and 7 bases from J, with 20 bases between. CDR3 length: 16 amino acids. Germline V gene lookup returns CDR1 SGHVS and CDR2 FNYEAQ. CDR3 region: CASSLVWRGVGGELFF. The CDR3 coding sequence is TGTGCCAGCAGCCTCGTTTGGAGGGGTGTTGGCGGGGAGCTGTTTTTT.

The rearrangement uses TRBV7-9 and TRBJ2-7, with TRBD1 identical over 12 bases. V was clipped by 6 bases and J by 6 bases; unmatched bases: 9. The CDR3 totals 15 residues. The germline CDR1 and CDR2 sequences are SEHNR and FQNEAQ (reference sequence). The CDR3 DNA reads TGTGCCAGCAGGGGTCCGGGACAGGGGGCGAGCGAGCAGTACTTC. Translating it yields CASRGPGQGASEQYF. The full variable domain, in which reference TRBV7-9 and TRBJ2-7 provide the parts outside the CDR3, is DTGVSQNPRHKITKRGQNVTFRCDPISEHNRLYWYRQTLGQGPEFLTYFQNEAQLEKSRLLSDRFSAERPKGSFSTLEIQRTEQGDSAMYLCASRGPGQGASEQYFGPGTRLTVT.

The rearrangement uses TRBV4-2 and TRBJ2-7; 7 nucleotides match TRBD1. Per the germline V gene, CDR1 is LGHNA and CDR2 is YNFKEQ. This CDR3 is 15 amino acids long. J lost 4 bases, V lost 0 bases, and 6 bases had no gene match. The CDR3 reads CASSQEGQVSYEQYF. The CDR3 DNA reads TGTGCCAGCAGCCAAGAAGGACAGGTATCGTACGAGCAGTACTTC.

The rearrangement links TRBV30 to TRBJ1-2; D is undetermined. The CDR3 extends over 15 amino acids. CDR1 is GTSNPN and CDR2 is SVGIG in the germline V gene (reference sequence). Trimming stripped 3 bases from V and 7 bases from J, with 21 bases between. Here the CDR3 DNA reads TGTGCCTGGAGCCCCCTGACGGGTTTGATTGGTGGCTACACCTTC. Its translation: CAWSPLTGLIGGYTF.

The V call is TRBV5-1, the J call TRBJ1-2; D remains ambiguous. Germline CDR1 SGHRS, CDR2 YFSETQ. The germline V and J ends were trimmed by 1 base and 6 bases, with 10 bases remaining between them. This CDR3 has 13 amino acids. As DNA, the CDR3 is TGCGCCAGCAGCTTGTCAATAGAGGATGGCTACACCTTC. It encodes CASSLSIEDGYTF.

The chain's CDR3 is CASDRENTGELFF. CDR3 bases: TGTGCCAGCGACAGGGAGAACACCGGGGAGCTGTTTTTT. The chain joins TRBV28 to TRBJ2-2, with TRBD1 matching over 7 bases. The germline gives CDR1 MDHEN, CDR2 SYDVKM. The CDR3 totals 13 residues. V was clipped by 8 bases and J by 1 base; unmatched bases: 1.